This TCR beta chain was captured by sequencing in a study of cytomegalovirus exposure and HLA in healthy donors. In its sample, this clone was seen a few times. The PCR contained 60 Vbeta and 13 Jbeta primers. Sequencing used immunoSEQ multiplex PCR; TCRdb keeps in-frame clones, though not all of them. The sample consists of more than 100,000 clones, 75% to 80% of them appearing once. Unmatched junction bases numbered 10, after V lost 3 bases and J lost 6 bases. The CDR3 spans 16 residues. Germline CDR1 is LGHNA and CDR2 is YSLEER. The clonotype was recovered from a male donor in good health and CMV-seronegative. The sequencing sample was made of PBMCs. The gene calls are TRBV4-3 and TRBJ2-2; 7 bases agree with TRBD2. The CDR3: CASSQDLAGEAGELFF. CDR3 nucleotide sequence: TGCGCCAGCAGCCAGGACCTCGCGGGGGAGGCCGGGGAGCTGTTTTTT.